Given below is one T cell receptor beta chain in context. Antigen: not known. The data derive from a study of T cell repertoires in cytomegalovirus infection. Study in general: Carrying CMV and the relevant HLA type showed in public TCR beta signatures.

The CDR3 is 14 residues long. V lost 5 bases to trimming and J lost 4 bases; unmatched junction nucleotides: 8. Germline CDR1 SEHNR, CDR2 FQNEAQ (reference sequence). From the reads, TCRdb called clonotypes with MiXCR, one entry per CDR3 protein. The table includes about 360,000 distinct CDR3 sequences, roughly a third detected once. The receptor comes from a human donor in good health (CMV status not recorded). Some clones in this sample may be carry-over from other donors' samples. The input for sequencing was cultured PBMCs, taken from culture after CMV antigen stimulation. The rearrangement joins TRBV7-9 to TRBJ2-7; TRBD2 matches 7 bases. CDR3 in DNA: TGTGCCAGCAGCCCCACTAGCGAAAAGTACGAGCAGTACTTC. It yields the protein CASSPTSEKYEQYF. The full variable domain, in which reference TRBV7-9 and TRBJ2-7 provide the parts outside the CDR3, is DTGVSQNPRHKITKRGQNVTFRCDPISEHNRLYWYRQTLGQGPEFLTYFQNEAQLEKSRLLSDRFSAERPKGSFSTLEIQRTEQGDSAMYLCASSPTSEKYEQYFGPGTRLTVT.